The text below deals with one T cell receptor beta chain. Deletions cut 4 bases from V and 4 bases from J, with 14 bases between. Germline lookup yields CDR1 DFQATT and CDR2 SNEGSKA (reference sequence). CDR3 size: 14 residues. TCRdb ran MiXCR on the 5' RACE reads and lists one entry per CDR3 protein. The profile shows about 470,000 distinct CDR3 sequences, 20% to 25% of them singletons. Healthy Caucasians supplied all donations. The data stem from a study of identical twins. This same sample was also part of a study on T cells expressing NK-cell markers.

The sequence came from a woman under 30 in good health. Input material: CD4+ T cells sorted from blood. V and J are TRBV20-1 and TRBJ2-1; D might be TRBD1 (5 bases). CDR3 bases: TGCAGTGCTATAAGGACACTTAGATACAATGAGCAGTTCTTC. Translated, it gives CSAIRTLRYNEQFF.